This entry features one T cell receptor beta chain sequence. No antigen is known for it. Whoever was chosen for sequencing had shown CD8+CD57+ cell expansion by flow cytometry. Everyone among the patients had severe acquired aplastic anemia. At the time of blood sampling, patients had not yet received any therapy. The sample is drawn from a study of CD8+CD57+ T cells in acquired aplastic anemia. Study-wide background: Across the sorted CD4+ and CD8+ cells, DNA amounts averaged around 3.2 ug. Study observations and caveats: Between patients and controls, around 30 CD8+ CDR3 sequences were found in common.

Trimming cost V 4 bases and J 3 bases; bases outside gene matches: 8. This CDR3 contains 19 residues. Germline CDR1 SGHTA, CDR2 FQGTGA. For CDR3 and TCR beta VDJ profiling, genomic DNA was the template used. In TCRdb, the reads were re-called with MiXCR into one record per CDR3 protein. The table shows a few hundred thousand distinct CDR3 sequences, with 82% occurring only once. The sample comprised sorted CD4+, CD8+, or CD8+CD57+ T cells (not recorded which) from PBMCs. The clonotype comes from a human donor with aplastic anemia. The chain combines TRBV7-3 with TRBJ2-2, with 16 nucleotides matching TRBD2. The CDR3 loop is CASSSIPGLAGGDTGELFF. The CDR3 DNA reads TGTGCCAGCAGCTCGATACCGGGACTAGCGGGGGGGGACACCGGGGAGCTGTTTTTT.